This TCR beta chain comes out of a study of T cells in Graves' hyperthyroidism and ophthalmopathy. The source of the PBMCs was 8 to 10 ml of fresh peripheral blood. The CDR3 extends over 14 amino acids. Trimming cost V 4 bases and J 6 bases; bases outside gene matches: 9. Per the germline V gene, CDR1 is MNHEY and CDR2 is SVGAGI. Amplification of TCR beta CDR3 regions used RNA as the template. HTBI primers were used for first-round RT-PCR of the TCR CDR3. TCRdb re-called the multiplex PCR reads through MiXCR, storing one row per CDR3 protein. Here the sample spans roughly 700,000 distinct CDR3 sequences, roughly 32% being singletons.

The sequenced sample consisted of blood. This chain connects TRBV6-5 to TRBJ2-7; TRBD1 matches at 7 bases. This receptor was identified in a woman aged 40 to 50 with Graves' hyperthyroidism. The CDR3 DNA reads as TGTGCCAGCAGTTTTGACAGGGTCCCCCCCGAGCAGTACTTC. This codes for CASSFDRVPPEQYF.